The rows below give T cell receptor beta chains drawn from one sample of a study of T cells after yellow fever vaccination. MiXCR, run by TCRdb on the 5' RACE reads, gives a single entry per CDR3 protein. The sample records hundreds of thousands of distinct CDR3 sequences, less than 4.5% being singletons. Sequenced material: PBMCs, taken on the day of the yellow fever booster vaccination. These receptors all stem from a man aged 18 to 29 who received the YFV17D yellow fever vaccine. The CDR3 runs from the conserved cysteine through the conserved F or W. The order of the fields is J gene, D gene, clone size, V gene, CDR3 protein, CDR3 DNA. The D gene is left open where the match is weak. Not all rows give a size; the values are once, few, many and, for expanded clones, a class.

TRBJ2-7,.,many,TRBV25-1,CASSEHGGPRYEQYF,TGTGCCAGCAGTGAGCACGGGGGCCCAAGGTACGAGCAGTACTTC
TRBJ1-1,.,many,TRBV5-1,CASSSRGQGTEAFF,TGCGCCAGCAGCTCTAGAGGGCAGGGGACTGAAGCTTTCTTT
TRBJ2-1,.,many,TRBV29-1,CSVEDQGPSSYNEQFF,TGCAGCGTTGAAGATCAGGGACCGAGCTCCTACAATGAGCAGTTCTTC
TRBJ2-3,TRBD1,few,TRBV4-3,CASSQDPTGVDRTDTQYF,TGCGCCAGCAGCCAAGATCCGACAGGGGTTGATCGCACAGATACGCAGTATTTT
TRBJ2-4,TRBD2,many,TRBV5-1,CASTTGLAGGPAKNIQYF,TGCGCCAGCACGACAGGACTAGCGGGGGGGCCAGCCAAAAACATTCAGTACTTC
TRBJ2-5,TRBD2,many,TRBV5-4,CASSWRGTSGGTQETQYF,TGTGCCAGCAGCTGGAGGGGGACTAGCGGGGGAACCCAAGAGACCCAGTACTTC
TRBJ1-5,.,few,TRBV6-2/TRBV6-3,CASSFSKGGRARSNQPQHF,TGTGCCAGCAGTTTCAGTAAGGGCGGCAGGGCGAGAAGCAATCAGCCCCAGCATTTT
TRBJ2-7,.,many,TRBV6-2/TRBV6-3,CASTPRPGTAYEQYF,TGTGCCAGCACCCCCCGCCCGGGGACTGCCTACGAGCAGTACTTC
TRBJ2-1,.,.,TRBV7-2,CASSARDGTYNEQFF,TGTGCCAGCAGCGCCCGGGACGGAACCTACAATGAGCAGTTCTTC
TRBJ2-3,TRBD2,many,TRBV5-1,CASSLRASGGLGPDTQYF,TGCGCCAGCAGCTTGAGGGCTAGCGGGGGGCTAGGACCAGATACGCAGTATTTT
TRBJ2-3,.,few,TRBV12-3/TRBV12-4,CASRYAGTDTQYF,TGTGCCAGCAGGTACGCAGGGACAGATACGCAGTATTTT
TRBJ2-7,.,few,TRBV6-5,CASRNERQEPGEQYF,TGTGCCAGCAGAAACGAGCGGCAGGAGCCGGGGGAGCAGTACTTC
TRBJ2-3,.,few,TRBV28,CASASGGSTDTQYF,TGTGCCAGCGCGTCAGGGGGGAGCACAGATACGCAGTATTTT
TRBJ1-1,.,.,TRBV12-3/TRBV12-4,CASSLMGRGTEAFF,TGTGCCAGCAGTTTAATGGGGCGAGGCACTGAAGCTTTCTTT
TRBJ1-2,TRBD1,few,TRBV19,CASSSGTGFGYTF,TGTGCCAGTAGTAGCGGGACAGGGTTTGGCTACACCTTC
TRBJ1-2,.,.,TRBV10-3,CAISESTGVGGYTF,TGTGCCATCAGTGAGTCGACCGGGGTGGGAGGCTACACCTTC
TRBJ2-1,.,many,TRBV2,CASRGWVYNEQFF,TGTGCCAGCAGGGGTTGGGTCTACAATGAGCAGTTCTTC
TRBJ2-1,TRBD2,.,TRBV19,CASSILAGGPAEQFF,TGTGCCAGTAGTATCTTAGCGGGGGGGCCGGCTGAGCAGTTCTTC
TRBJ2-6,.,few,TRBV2,CATTAFSGANVLTF,TGTGCCACCACAGCCTTCTCTGGGGCCAACGTCCTGACTTTC
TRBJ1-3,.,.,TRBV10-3,CAIGRDLDSGNTIYF,TGTGCCATCGGCCGTGATCTTGACTCTGGAAACACCATATATTTT
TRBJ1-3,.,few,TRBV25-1,CASSDPFSRGNTIYF,TGTGCCAGCAGTGATCCTTTCTCGCGGGGTAACACCATATATTTT
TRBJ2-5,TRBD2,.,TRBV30,CAWSPGLAGAEVETQYF,TGTGCCTGGAGTCCTGGACTAGCGGGGGCCGAGGTGGAGACCCAGTACTTC
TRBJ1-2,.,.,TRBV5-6,CASSLVGQFGYTF,TGTGCCAGCAGCTTGGTAGGACAGTTCGGCTACACCTTC
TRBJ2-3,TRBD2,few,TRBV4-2,CASSPGLWGGYTDTQYF,TGTGCCAGCAGCCCGGGACTGTGGGGGGGGTACACAGATACGCAGTATTTT
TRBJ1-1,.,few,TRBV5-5,CASRKVNTEAFF,TGTGCCAGCAGGAAGGTGAACACTGAAGCTTTCTTT
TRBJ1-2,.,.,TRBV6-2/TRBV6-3,CASSYGRDGGYTF,TGTGCCAGCAGTTACGGCAGGGACGGTGGCTACACCTTC
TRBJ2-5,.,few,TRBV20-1,CSARDLETQYF,TGCAGTGCTAGAGATCTGGAGACCCAGTACTTC
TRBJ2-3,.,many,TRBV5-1,CASSLEPAPHDTQYF,TGCGCCAGCAGCTTGGAACCAGCGCCCCACGATACGCAGTATTTT
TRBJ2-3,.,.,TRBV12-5,CASAHPGHPQDTQYF,TGTGCTAGTGCCCATCCCGGACACCCGCAGGATACGCAGTATTTT
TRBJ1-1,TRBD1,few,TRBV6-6,CASSHDRGKRTEAFF,TGTGCCAGCAGCCACGACAGGGGAAAGAGAACTGAAGCTTTCTTT
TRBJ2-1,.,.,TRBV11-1,CASSLPPGYYNEQFF,TGTGCCAGCAGCTTACCCCCAGGGTACTACAATGAGCAGTTCTTC
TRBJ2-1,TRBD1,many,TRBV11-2,CASSPGPGTGLNEQFF,TGTGCCAGCAGCCCAGGCCCCGGGACAGGGCTCAATGAGCAGTTCTTC
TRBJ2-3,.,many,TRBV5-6,CASSLSGSSTDTQYF,TGTGCCAGCAGCTTAAGCGGGTCTAGCACAGATACGCAGTATTTT
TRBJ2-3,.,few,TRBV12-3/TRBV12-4,CASSFSGPRTDTQYF,TGTGCCAGCAGTTTTTCGGGGCCACGCACAGATACGCAGTATTTT
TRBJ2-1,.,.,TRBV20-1,CSATFSRADGQFF,TGCAGTGCTACGTTTTCTCGGGCGGACGGGCAGTTCTTC
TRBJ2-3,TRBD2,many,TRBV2,CASSVKRGPVTDTQYF,TGTGCCAGCAGTGTAAAGCGGGGGCCCGTCACGGATACGCAGTATTTT
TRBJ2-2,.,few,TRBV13,CASSETGMFGELFF,TGTGCCAGCAGCGAAACAGGGATGTTCGGGGAGCTGTTTTTT
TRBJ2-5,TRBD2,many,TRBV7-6,CASSFKPRGAVETQYF,TGTGCCAGCAGCTTCAAACCGCGGGGGGCCGTGGAGACCCAGTACTTC
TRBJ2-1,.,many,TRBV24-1,CATSDGKIQGNEQFF,TGTGCCACCAGTGATGGGAAGATCCAAGGTAATGAGCAGTTCTTC
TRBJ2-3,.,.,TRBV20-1,CSASRYRGEDTQYF,TGCAGTGCTAGTCGGTACCGGGGAGAAGATACGCAGTATTTT
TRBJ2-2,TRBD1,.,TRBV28,CASSHRDRGRDTGELFF,TGTGCCAGCAGTCACCGGGACAGGGGGCGCGACACCGGGGAGCTGTTTTTT
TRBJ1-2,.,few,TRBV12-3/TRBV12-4,CASSMWGIGYTF,TGTGCCAGCAGTATGTGGGGAATTGGCTACACCTTC
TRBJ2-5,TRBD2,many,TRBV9,CASSPTSGGAGETQYF,TGTGCCAGCAGCCCTACTAGCGGGGGGGCCGGGGAGACCCAGTACTTC
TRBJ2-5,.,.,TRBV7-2,CASSTGRETQYF,TGTGCCAGCAGCACAGGGCGAGAGACCCAGTACTTC
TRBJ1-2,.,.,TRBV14,CASSQGVVAYGYTF,TGTGCCAGCAGCCAAGGTGTGGTTGCCTATGGCTACACCTTC
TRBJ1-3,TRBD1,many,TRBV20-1,CSATGSSGNTIYF,TGCAGTGCGACAGGGAGCTCTGGAAACACCATATATTTT
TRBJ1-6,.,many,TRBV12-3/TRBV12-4,CASSFGRGSRNSPLHF,TGTGCCAGCAGTTTCGGGCGGGGATCCCGGAATTCACCCCTCCACTTT
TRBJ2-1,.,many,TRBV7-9,CASSAARTQFF,TGTGCCAGCAGCGCCGCCAGGACCCAGTTCTTC
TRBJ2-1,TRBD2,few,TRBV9,CASSVSTTSGGDNEQFF,TGTGCCAGCAGCGTCTCGACTACTAGCGGGGGGGACAATGAGCAGTTCTTC
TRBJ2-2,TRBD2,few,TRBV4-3,CASSQVLAGGANTGELFF,TGCGCCAGCAGCCAAGTACTAGCGGGGGGAGCGAACACCGGGGAGCTGTTTTTT
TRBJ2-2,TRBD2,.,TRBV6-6,CASSFPGTSGVNGELFF,TGTGCCAGCAGTTTCCCCGGGACTAGCGGGGTTAACGGGGAGCTGTTTTTT
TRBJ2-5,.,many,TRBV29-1,CSVVPNGRETQYF,TGCAGCGTTGTCCCTAACGGTCGAGAGACCCAGTACTTC
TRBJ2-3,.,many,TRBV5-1,CASRERPSTDTQYF,TGCGCCAGCAGGGAACGTCCTAGCACAGATACGCAGTATTTT